By share of the sample, the clone carrying this T cell receptor (beta chain) is medium-sized. No antigen is known for it. These data come from a study of HIV-infected patients and healthy controls. Around 0.5 ug RNA was reverse transcribed with alpha and beta constant-region primers. Each of the alpha and beta chains got its own library through chain-specific third strand synthesis with indices. From the 5' RACE reads, TCRdb called clonotypes with MiXCR, one entry per CDR3 protein. The sample contains 6,000 to 9,500 distinct CDR3 sequences, about 9.4% of which appear only once. The CDR3 has 13 residues. Trimming cost V 3 bases and J 4 bases, with 10 bases left between them. Study-level points and caveats: MAIT alpha-chain CDR3s were frequent in healthy controls, depleted in HIV+.

No cell fractionation was done, so the repertoire covers all unsorted peripheral blood T cells. Enrolled donors were untreated HIV-infected adults about to begin antiretroviral therapy. Donors lacked febrile or AIDS-related illness, tumors, and hepatitis B or C coinfection. The J gene is TRBJ2-7, the V gene TRBV12-3 or TRBV12-4, with D perhaps TRBD2 (5 bases). This sequence was found in an adult with HIV infection. The sample consisted of blood, taken before antiretroviral therapy. The CDR3 sequence: CASSFGGRYEQYF. The CDR3, as DNA: TGTGCCAGCAGTTTTGGCGGGCGATACGAGCAGTACTTC.